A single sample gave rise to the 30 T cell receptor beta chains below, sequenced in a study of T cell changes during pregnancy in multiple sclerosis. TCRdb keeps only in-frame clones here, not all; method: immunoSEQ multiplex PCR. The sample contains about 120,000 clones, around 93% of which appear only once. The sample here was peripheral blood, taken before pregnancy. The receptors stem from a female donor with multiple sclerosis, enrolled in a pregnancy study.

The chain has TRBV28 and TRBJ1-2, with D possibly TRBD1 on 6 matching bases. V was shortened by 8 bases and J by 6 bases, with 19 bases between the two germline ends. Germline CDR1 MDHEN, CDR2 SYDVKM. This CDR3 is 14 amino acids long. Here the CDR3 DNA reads TGTGCCAGCGCCTCAGGGGCTTGGGTCGATGGCTACACCTTC. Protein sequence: CASASGAWVDGYTF.

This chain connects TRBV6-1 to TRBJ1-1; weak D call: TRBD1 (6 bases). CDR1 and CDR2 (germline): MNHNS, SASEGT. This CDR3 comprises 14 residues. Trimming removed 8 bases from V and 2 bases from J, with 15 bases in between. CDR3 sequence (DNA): TGTGCCAGCGGTCATAATGGGGGCAACACTGAAGCTTTCTTT. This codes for CASGHNGGNTEAFF.

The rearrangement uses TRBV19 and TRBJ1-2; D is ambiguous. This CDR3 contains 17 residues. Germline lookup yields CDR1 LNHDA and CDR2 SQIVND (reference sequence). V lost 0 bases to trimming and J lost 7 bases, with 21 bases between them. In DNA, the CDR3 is TGTGCCAGTAGTATAGATTCATCAACGGGCGGTCGGGGTGGCTACACCTTC. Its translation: CASSIDSSTGGRGGYTF. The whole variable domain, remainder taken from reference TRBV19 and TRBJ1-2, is DGGITQSPKYLFRKEGQNVTLSCEQNLNHDAMYWYRQDPGQGLRLIYYSQIVNDFQKGDIAEGYSVSREKKESFPLTVTSAQKNPTAFYLCASSIDSSTGGRGGYTFGSGTRLTVV.

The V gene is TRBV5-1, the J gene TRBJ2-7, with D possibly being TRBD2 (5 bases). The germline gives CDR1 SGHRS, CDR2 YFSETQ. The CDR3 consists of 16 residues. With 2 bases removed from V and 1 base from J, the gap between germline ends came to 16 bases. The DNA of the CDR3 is TGCGCCAGCAGCTTAGTACCGCCGGGATTTTCCTACGAGCAGTACTTC. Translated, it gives CASSLVPPGFSYEQYF.

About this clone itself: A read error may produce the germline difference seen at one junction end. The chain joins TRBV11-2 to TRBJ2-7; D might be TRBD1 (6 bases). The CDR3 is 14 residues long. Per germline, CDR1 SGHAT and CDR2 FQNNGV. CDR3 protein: CASSVDRFSYEQYF. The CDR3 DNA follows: TGTGCCAGCAGCGTAGACAGGTTTTCCTACGAGCAGTACTTC.

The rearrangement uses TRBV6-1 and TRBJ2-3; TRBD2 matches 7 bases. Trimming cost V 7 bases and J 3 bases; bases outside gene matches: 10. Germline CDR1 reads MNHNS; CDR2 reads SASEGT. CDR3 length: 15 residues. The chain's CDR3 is CASMKAGDWTDTQYF. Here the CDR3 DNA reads TGTGCCAGCATGAAGGCGGGAGATTGGACAGATACGCAGTATTTT.

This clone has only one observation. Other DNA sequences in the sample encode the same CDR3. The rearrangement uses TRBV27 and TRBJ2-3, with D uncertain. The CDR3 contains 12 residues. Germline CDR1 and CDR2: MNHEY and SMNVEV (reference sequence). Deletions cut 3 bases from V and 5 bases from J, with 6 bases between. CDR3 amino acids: CASSFPGDTQYF. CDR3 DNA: TGTGCCAGCAGTTTCCCGGGAGATACGCAGTATTTT.

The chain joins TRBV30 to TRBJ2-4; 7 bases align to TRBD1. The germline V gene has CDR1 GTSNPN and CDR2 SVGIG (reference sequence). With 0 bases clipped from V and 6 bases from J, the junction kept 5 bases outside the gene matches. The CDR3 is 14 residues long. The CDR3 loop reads CAWSVGTAPNIQYF. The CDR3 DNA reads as TGTGCCTGGAGTGTAGGGACAGCCCCAAACATTCAGTACTTC.

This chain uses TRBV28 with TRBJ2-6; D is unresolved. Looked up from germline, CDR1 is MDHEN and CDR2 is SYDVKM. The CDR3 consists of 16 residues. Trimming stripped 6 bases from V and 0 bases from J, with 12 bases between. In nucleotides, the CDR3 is TGTGCCAGCAGGTCCCCGAGCGCCTCTGGGGCCAACGTCCTGACTTTC. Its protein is CASRSPSASGANVLTF.

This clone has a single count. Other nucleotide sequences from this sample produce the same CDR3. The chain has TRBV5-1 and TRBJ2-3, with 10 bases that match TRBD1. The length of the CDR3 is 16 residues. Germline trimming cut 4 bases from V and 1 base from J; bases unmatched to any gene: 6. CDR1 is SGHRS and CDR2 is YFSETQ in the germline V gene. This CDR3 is CASSTGDRGGTDTQYF. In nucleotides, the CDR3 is TGCGCCAGCAGCACGGGGGACAGGGGAGGCACAGATACGCAGTATTTT.

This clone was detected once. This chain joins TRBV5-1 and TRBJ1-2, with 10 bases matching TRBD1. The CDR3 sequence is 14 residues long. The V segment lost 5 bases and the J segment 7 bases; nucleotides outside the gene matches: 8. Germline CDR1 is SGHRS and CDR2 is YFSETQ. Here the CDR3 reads CASRSTGQGFGYTF. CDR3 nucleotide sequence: TGCGCCAGCAGGAGTACGGGACAGGGGTTTGGCTACACCTTC.

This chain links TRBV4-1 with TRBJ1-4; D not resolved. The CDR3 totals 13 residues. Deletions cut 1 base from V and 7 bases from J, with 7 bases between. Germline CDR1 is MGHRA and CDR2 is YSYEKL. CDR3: CASSQVWPEKLFF. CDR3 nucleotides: TGCGCCAGCAGCCAAGTCTGGCCTGAAAAACTGTTTTTT.

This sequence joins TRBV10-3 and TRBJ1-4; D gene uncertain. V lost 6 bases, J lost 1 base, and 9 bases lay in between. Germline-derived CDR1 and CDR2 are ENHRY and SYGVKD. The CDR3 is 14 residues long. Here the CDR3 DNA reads TGTGCCATCAGCCGAGATGGAACTAATGAAAAACTGTTTTTT. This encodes CAISRDGTNEKLFF.

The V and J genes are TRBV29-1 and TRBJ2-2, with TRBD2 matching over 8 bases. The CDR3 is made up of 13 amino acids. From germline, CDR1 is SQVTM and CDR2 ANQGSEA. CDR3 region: CSSGGGFTGELFF. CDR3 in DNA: TGCAGTTCCGGGGGGGGGTTCACCGGGGAGCTGTTTTTT.

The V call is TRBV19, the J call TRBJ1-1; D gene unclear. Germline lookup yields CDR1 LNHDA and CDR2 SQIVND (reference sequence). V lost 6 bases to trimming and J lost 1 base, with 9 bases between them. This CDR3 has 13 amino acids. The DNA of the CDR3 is TGTGCCAGTAGCAGAACCAAGAACACTGAAGCTTTCTTT. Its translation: CASSRTKNTEAFF.

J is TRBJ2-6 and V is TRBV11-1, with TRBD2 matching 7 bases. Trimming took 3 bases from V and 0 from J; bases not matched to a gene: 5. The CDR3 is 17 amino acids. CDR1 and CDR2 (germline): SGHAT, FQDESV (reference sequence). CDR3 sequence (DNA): TGTGCCAGCAGCTTCGAGGGGAGGGACTCTGGGGCCAACGTCCTGACTTTC. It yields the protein CASSFEGRDSGANVLTF. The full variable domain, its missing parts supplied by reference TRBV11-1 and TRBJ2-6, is EAEVAQSPRYKITEKSQAVAFWCDPISGHATLYWYRQILGQGPELLVQFQDESVVDDSQLPKDRFSAERLKGVDSTLKIQPAELGDSAMYLCASSFEGRDSGANVLTFGAGSRLTVL.

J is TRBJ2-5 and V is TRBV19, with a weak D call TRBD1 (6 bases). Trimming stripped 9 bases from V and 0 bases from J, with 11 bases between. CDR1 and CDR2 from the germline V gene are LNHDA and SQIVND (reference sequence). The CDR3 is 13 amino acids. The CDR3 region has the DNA TGTGCCAGCCAACAGGGATACCAAGAGACCCAGTACTTC. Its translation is CASQQGYQETQYF.

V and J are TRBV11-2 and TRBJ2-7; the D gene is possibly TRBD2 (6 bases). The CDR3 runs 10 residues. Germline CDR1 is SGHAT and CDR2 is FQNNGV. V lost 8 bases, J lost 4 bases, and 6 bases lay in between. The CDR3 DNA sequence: TGTGCCAGCGGGACTTACGAGCAGTACTTC. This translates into CASGTYEQYF. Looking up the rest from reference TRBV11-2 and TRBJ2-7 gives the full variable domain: EAGVAQSPRYKIIEKRQSVAFWCNPISGHATLYWYQQILGQGPKLLIQFQNNGVVDDSQLPKDRFSAERLKGVDSTLKIQPAKLEDSAVYLCASGTYEQYFGPGTRLTVT.

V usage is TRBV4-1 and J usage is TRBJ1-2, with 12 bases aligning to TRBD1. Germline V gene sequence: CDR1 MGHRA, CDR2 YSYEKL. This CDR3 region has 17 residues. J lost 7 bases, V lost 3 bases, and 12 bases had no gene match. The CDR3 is CASSHPNPGQGAAGYTF. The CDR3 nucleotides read TGCGCCAGCAGCCACCCAAATCCGGGACAGGGGGCGGCTGGCTACACCTTC.

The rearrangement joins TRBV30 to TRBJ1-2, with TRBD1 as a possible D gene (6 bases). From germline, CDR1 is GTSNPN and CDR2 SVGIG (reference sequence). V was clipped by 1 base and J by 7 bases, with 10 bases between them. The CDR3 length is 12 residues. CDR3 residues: CAWSADRLGYTF. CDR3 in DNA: TGTGCCTGGAGTGCCGACAGGCTTGGCTACACCTTC.

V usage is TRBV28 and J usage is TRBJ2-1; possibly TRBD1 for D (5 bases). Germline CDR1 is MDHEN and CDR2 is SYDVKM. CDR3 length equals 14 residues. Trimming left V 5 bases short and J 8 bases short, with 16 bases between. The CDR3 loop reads CASSPSGLVHEQFF. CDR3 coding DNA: TGTGCCAGCAGTCCGTCAGGGCTAGTCCATGAGCAGTTCTTC.

CDR3 loop: CTLGTGELFF. The CDR3 DNA reads TGTACCCTAGGTACCGGGGAGCTGTTTTTT. The chain links TRBV30 to TRBJ2-2; D is uncertain. The V gene's germline CDR1 is GTSNPN and CDR2 SVGIG (reference sequence). This CDR3 comprises 10 residues.

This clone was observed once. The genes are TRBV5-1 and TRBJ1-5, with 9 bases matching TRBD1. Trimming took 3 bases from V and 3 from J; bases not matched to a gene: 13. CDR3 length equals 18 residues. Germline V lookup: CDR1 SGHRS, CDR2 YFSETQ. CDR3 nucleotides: TGCGCCAGCAGCTGGGAGAGCCGGGACAGGGAAAACAATCAGCCCCAGCATTTT. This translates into CASSWESRDRENNQPQHF. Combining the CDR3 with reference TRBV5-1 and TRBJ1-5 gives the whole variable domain KAGVTQTPRYLIKTRGQQVTLSCSPISGHRSVSWYQQTPGQGLQFLFEYFSETQRNKGNFPGRFSGRQFSNSRSEMNVSTLELGDSALYLCASSWESRDRENNQPQHFGDGTRLSIL.

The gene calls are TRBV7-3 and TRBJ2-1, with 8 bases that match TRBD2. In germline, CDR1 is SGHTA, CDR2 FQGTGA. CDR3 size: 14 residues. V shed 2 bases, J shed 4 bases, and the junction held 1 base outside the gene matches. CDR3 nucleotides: TGTGCCAGCAGCTTAGCGGGGGGTTACAATGAGCAGTTCTTC. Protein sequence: CASSLAGGYNEQFF.

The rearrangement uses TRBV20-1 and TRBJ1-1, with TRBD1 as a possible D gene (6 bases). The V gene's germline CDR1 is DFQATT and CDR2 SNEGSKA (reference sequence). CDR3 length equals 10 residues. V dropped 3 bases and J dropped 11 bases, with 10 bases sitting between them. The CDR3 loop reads CSASRGGAFF. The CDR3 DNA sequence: TGCAGTGCTAGTAGGGGGGGGGCTTTCTTT.

The CDR3 sequence: CASSVVTSAGETQYF. In DNA form, the CDR3 reads TGTGCCAGCAGCGTAGTGACCTCAGCCGGGGAGACCCAGTACTTC. This chain connects TRBV9 to TRBJ2-5; D remains ambiguous. Germline V gene data show CDR1 as SGDLS and CDR2 as YYNGEE. The CDR3 has 15 residues. V was cut by 0 bases and J by 5 bases, with 14 bases left in between.

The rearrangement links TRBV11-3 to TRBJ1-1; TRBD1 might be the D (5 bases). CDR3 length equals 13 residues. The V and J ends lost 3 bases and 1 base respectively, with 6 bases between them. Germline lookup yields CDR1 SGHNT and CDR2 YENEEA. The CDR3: CASSLGQNTEAFF. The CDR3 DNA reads TGTGCCAGCAGCTTGGGGCAGAACACTGAAGCTTTCTTT. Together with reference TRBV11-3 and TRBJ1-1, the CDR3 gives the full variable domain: EAGVVQSPRYKIIEKKQPVAFWCNPISGHNTLYWYLQNLGQGPELLIRYENEEAVDDSQLPKDRFSAERLKGVDSTLKIQPAELGDSAVYLCASSLGQNTEAFFGQGTRLTVV.

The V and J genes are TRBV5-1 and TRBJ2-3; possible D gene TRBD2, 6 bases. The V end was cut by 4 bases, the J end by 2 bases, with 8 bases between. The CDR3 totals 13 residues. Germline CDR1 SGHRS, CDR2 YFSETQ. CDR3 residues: CASSRTNTDTQYF. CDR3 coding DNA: TGCGCCAGCAGCAGGACTAACACAGATACGCAGTATTTT. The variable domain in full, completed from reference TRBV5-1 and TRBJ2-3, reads KAGVTQTPRYLIKTRGQQVTLSCSPISGHRSVSWYQQTPGQGLQFLFEYFSETQRNKGNFPGRFSGRQFSNSRSEMNVSTLELGDSALYLCASSRTNTDTQYFGPGTRLTVL.

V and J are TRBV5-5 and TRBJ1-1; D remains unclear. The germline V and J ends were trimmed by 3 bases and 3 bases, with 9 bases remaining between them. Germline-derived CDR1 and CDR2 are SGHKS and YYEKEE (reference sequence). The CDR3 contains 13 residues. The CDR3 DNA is TGTGCCAGCAGCTGGGCGATGGACACTGAAGCTTTCTTT. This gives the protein CASSWAMDTEAFF. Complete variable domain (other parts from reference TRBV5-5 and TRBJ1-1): DAGVTQSPTHLIKTRGQQVTLRCSPISGHKSVSWYQQVLGQGPQFIFQYYEKEERGRGNFPDRFSARQFPNYSSELNVNALLLGDSALYLCASSWAMDTEAFFGQGTRLTVV.

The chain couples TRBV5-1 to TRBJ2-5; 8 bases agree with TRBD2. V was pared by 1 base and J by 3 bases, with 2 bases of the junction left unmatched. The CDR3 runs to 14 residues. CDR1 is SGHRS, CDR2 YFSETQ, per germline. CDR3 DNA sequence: TGCGCCAGCAGCTTGATGACTAGCGAAGAGACCCAGTACTTC. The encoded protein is CASSLMTSEETQYF.